This TCR beta chain stems from a study of blood T cells in healthy people across ages. Next came a second PCR, run for about 7 to 12 cycles, which used a sample-barcoded 5' primer along with a J-beta primer mix. TCRdb recomputed calls from the 5' RACE reads with MiXCR, one row per CDR3 protein. Among about 1,400,000 distinct CDR3 sequences, 55% to 75% were seen once, and the ten largest hold approximately 7%. The source is a young man in good health. The sequencing sample was made of blood.

This CDR3 is CASSQFQEYEQYF. CDR3 DNA: TGTGCCAGCAGCCAGTTTCAGGAGTACGAGCAGTACTTC. V and J are TRBV4-2 and TRBJ2-7; D gene unclear. Germline loops: CDR1 LGHNA, CDR2 YNFKEQ. The V end was cut by 3 bases, the J end by 4 bases, with 10 bases between. The CDR3 sequence is 13 residues long.